This TCR beta chain comes out of a study of blood T cell repertoires in COVID-19. Study summary: T cells, B-cell-depleted T cells, or PBMCs supplied cDNA or gDNA.

The protocol was immunoSEQ multiplex PCR, while the TCRdb copy is restricted to in-frame clones and leaves out a portion. The repertoire holds fewer than 500,000 clones, with 80% to 90% as singletons. CDR1 is SEHNR and CDR2 is FQNEAQ in the germline V gene (reference sequence). This CDR3 contains 15 residues. V was shortened by 2 bases and J by 5 bases, with 13 bases between the two germline ends. This receptor was taken from a woman in her twenties or thirties with acute or convalescent COVID-19. The sequenced material came from peripheral blood. This chain links TRBV7-9 with TRBJ1-5, with D possibly matching TRBD1 (5 bases). This CDR3 is CASSLSAGMDQPQHF. As DNA, the CDR3 is TGTGCCAGCAGCTTATCGGCAGGGATGGATCAGCCCCAGCATTTT.